Shown below are 9 T cell receptor beta chains from a single sample sequenced in a study of T cells in localized non-small cell lung cancer (dated by TCRdb to 2018 to 2020). The library was made by the immunoSEQ multiplex PCR assay. What TCRdb holds here is the immuneACCESS table cut down to in-frame rearrangements. Part of the clones is not present; checked against another copy, under half of the missing clones reflect an unresolved V gene, and the others are unexplained. This sample lists about 20,000 clones; 75% to 90% were detected once. The top ten constitute 12% of the sample. The sequencing used PBMCs, collected before any cancer treatment. The receptors here all came from a man aged 40 to 70 with stage II squamous cell lung carcinoma.

The genes are TRBV15 and TRBJ2-5; D gene ambiguous. CDR1 is LNHNV, CDR2 YYDKDF, per germline (reference sequence). The CDR3 sequence is 12 residues long. V was cut by 0 bases and J by 4 bases, with 3 bases left in between. In DNA, the CDR3 is TGTGCCACCAGCAGAGAACGAGAGACCCAGTACTTC. Translated: CATSRERETQYF.

The chain combines TRBV7-2 with TRBJ2-3, with TRBD2 matching 10 bases. The CDR3 covers 15 residues. Germline values: CDR1 SGHTA, CDR2 FQGNSA. V trimming: 4 bases; J trimming: 1 base; junction bases outside the gene matches: 2. The CDR3, as DNA: TGTGCCAGCAGCTCAAGCGGGGGGGGCACAGATACGCAGTATTTT. Encoded protein: CASSSSGGGTDTQYF.

Only one count was recorded for this clone. The chain employs TRBV19 and TRBJ1-2; D is uncertain. Germline V gene data show CDR1 as LNHDA and CDR2 as SQIVND (reference sequence). This CDR3 contains 14 residues. V lost 7 bases, J lost 8 bases, and 20 bases lay in between. The CDR3 loop is CASILLGISEGYTF. CDR3 nucleotide sequence: TGTGCCAGTATTTTACTCGGGATTTCGGAAGGCTACACCTTC.

The rearrangement links TRBV7-9 to TRBJ1-2; D gene uncertain. CDR3 size: 17 residues. Trimming shortened V by 4 bases and J by 2 bases, and 20 bases separated the two germline ends. Germline CDR1 and CDR2: SEHNR and FQNEAQ (reference sequence). The CDR3 coding sequence is TGTGCCAGCAGCTCCTTTAGCTTAGGCACCAGGAACTATGGCTACACCTTC. As protein: CASSSFSLGTRNYGYTF.

V and J are TRBV11-3 and TRBJ2-3; D remains ambiguous. The CDR3 loop spans 15 amino acids. Trimming removed 5 bases from V and 0 bases from J, with 12 bases in between. Germline V gene sequence: CDR1 SGHNT, CDR2 YENEEA. The DNA of the CDR3 is TGTGCCAGCAGCCCCGGACGGCAAAGCACAGATACGCAGTATTTT. As protein: CASSPGRQSTDTQYF.

The V call is TRBV11-3, the J call TRBJ2-2, with D tentatively TRBD1 or TRBD2 (5 bases each). Trimming left V 0 bases short and J 6 bases short, with 20 bases between. This CDR3 has 18 residues. In germline, CDR1 is SGHNT, CDR2 YENEEA. CDR3 sequence (DNA): TGTGCCAGCAGCTTAGATTCCCGGGTCCCCGGGACCTCCGGGGAGCTGTTTTTT. Protein: CASSLDSRVPGTSGELFF.

The V and J genes are TRBV9 and TRBJ2-5; D tentatively reads TRBD1 or TRBD2 (6 bases each). Germline V gene lookup returns CDR1 SGDLS and CDR2 YYNGEE. V was clipped by 4 bases and J by 2 bases, with 18 bases between them. The CDR3 totals 16 residues. The CDR3 reads CASSPWSGGGQETQYF. The CDR3 coding sequence is TGTGCCAGCAGCCCATGGTCCGGGGGCGGACAAGAGACCCAGTACTTC. The entire variable domain, with the rest obtained from reference TRBV9 and TRBJ2-5, is as follows: DSGVTQTPKHLITATGQRVTLRCSPRSGDLSVYWYQQSLDQGLQFLIQYYNGEERAKGNILERFSAQQFPDLHSELNLSSLELGDSALYFCASSPWSGGGQETQYFGPGTRLLVL.

V is TRBV5-6 and J is TRBJ2-7; TRBD1 or TRBD2 may be the D gene (5 bases each). The CDR3 runs 15 residues. The germline V and J ends were trimmed by 3 bases and 0 bases, with 13 bases remaining between them. CDR1 is SGHDT and CDR2 is YYEEEE in the germline V gene. DNA of the CDR3: TGTGCCAGCAGCTCGGGCCCGGGGCGCTCCTACGAGCAGTACTTC. As protein: CASSSGPGRSYEQYF.

The rearrangement joins TRBV5-1 to TRBJ1-3, with 10 nucleotides matching TRBD1. Germline V gives CDR1 SGHRS, CDR2 YFSETQ. V shed 0 bases and J 3 bases; nucleotides not matched to a gene: 3. This CDR3 is built from 16 residues. For the CDR3, the DNA is TGCGCCAGCAGCTTGGCCGGGGACAGGGGTGGAAACACCATATATTTT. Protein sequence: CASSLAGDRGGNTIYF. Full variable domain (remainder filled in from reference TRBV5-1 and TRBJ1-3): KAGVTQTPRYLIKTRGQQVTLSCSPISGHRSVSWYQQTPGQGLQFLFEYFSETQRNKGNFPGRFSGRQFSNSRSEMNVSTLELGDSALYLCASSLAGDRGGNTIYFGEGSWLTVV.